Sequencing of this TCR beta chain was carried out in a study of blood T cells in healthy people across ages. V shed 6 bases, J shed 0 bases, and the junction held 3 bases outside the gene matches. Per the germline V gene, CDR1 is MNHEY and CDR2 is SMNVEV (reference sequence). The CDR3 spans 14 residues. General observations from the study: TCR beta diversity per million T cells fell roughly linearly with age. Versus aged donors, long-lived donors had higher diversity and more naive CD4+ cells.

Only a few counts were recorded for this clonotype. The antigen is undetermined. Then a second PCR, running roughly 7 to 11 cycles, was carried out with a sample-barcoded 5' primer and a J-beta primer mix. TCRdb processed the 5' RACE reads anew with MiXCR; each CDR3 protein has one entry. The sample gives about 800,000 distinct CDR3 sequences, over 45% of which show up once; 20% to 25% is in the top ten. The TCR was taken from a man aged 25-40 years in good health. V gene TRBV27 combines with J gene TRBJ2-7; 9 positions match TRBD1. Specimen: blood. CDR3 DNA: TGTGCCAGCAGCAAGACAGGGGGCTCCTACGAGCAGTACTTC. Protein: CASSKTGGSYEQYF.